A single T cell receptor beta chain is shown here with its context. Antigen unknown. Via MiXCR, TCRdb re-called the 5' RACE reads, giving one row per CDR3 protein. Among approximately 200,000 distinct CDR3 sequences listed, around 13% were seen once. The sample belongs to a study of CD8 T cells in ankylosing spondylitis. Regarding the study as a whole: Disease-associated clones were reportedly significantly overrepresented in matched ankylosing spondylitis synovial fluid. Clones linked to the disease showed a CD8+ phenotype. They occurred at relatively low frequencies in peripheral blood. What seemed typical of ankylosing spondylitis blood was a TCR beta motif built from roughly 8 highly homologous variants.

CDR1 and CDR2 (germline): SGHRS, YFSETQ. The ends were cut back, 0 bases at V and 5 bases at J, with 11 bases in the middle. This CDR3 comprises 14 residues. The source material was blood, either unsorted or a sorted T cell fraction (not recorded which). This sequence joins TRBV5-1 and TRBJ2-5; D may match TRBD1 or TRBD2 (5 bases each). The clonotype comes from a male donor with ankylosing spondylitis or in good health (not recorded which). CDR3 amino acids: CASSLEVGTETQYF. The CDR3 DNA follows: TGCGCCAGCAGCTTGGAGGTGGGGACCGAGACCCAGTACTTC.